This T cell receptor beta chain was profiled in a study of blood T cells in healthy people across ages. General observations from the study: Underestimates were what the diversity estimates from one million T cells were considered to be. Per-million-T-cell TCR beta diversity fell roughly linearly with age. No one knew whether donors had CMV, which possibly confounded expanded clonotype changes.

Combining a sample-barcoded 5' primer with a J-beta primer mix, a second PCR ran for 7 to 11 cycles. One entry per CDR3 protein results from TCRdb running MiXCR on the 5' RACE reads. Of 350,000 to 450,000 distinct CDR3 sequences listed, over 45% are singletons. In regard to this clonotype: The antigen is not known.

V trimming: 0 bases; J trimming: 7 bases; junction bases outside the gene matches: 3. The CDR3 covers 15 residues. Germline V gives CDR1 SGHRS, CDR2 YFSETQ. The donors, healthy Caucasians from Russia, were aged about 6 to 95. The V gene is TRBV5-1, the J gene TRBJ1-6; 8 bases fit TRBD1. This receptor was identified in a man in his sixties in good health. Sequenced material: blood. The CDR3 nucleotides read TGCGCCAGCAGCTTGGCAGGGACAGGAAATTCACCCCTCCACTTT. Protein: CASSLAGTGNSPLHF.